Listed here are 12 T cell receptor beta chains from one sample, sequenced in a study of T-cell reconstitution after alpha-beta-depleted transplantation in children. Unique molecular identifiers were incorporated when the TCRbeta library was constructed. TCRdb re-called the PCR reads with MiXCR, one entry per CDR3 protein. The sample yields about 600,000 distinct CDR3 sequences, under 30% seen once. The sequenced sample was PBMCs, mostly from graft donor cells, obtained 360 days after TCRalphabeta/CD19-depleted stem cell transplant. These TCRs come from a boy in the first two years of life who had a stem cell transplant for acute myeloid leukemia, so the T cells may come from the graft donor.

This clonotype occurred a few times. V gene TRBV12-3 or TRBV12-4 combines with J gene TRBJ1-5; TRBD1 agrees at 8 bases. V lost 4 bases to trimming and J lost 3 bases; unmatched junction nucleotides: 11. The CDR3 is 17 amino acids. The CDR3 is CASSYEPTGAHNQPQHF. Written as DNA, the CDR3 is TGTGCCAGCAGTTACGAACCGACAGGGGCTCACAATCAGCCCCAGCATTTT.

The rearrangement links TRBV12-3 or TRBV12-4 to TRBJ1-1; a weak D match, TRBD1 (6 bases). The CDR3 consists of 16 residues. With 2 bases removed from V and 6 bases from J, the gap between germline ends came to 19 bases. CDR3 DNA: TGTGCCAGCAGTTTAACGGGTGGGGGGCCGGGGGCTGAAGCTTTCTTT. Amino acids: CASSLTGGGPGAEAFF.

This clonotype turned up a few times. The V call is TRBV14, the J call TRBJ1-1; no reliable D call. CDR3 length equals 13 residues. The V end lost 4 bases, the J end lost 6 bases, and 12 bases lay between the germline ends. Germline V gene data show CDR1 as SGHDN and CDR2 as FVKESK. The chain's CDR3 is CASSPTLYSEAFF. The DNA for the CDR3 is TGTGCCAGCAGCCCGACCCTATATTCTGAAGCTTTCTTT. The full variable domain, with the rest looked up from reference TRBV14 and TRBJ1-1, is EAGVTQFPSHSVIEKGQTVTLRCDPISGHDNLYWYRRVMGKEIKFLLHFVKESKQDESGMPNNRFLAERTGGTYSTLKVQPAELEDSGVYFCASSPTLYSEAFFGQGTRLTVV.

This clonotype was seen a handful of times. The V call is TRBV6-5, the J call TRBJ2-1; unclear D gene. CDR3 length: 15 residues. Germline values: CDR1 MNHEY, CDR2 SVGAGI. V gave up 2 bases and J gave up 3 bases, with 11 bases separating them. The CDR3 region has the DNA TGTGCCAGCAGTTACAACCAGGAATACTACAATGAGCAGTTCTTC. Translated, it gives CASSYNQEYYNEQFF.

This clonotype was recorded at least ten times. The chain uses TRBV6-7 and TRBJ1-2; 7 positions match TRBD1. TRBV6-7 is given ORF status, its function remaining uncertain. V lost 6 bases and J lost 3; bases outside the gene matches: 16. This CDR3 contains 17 residues. DNA of the CDR3: TGTGCCAGCAGAAAGTTAGGACCCAGGGGGAAGGACTATGGCTACACCTTC. Encoded protein: CASRKLGPRGKDYGYTF.

The sample holds many counts of this clonotype. The V gene is TRBV2, the J gene TRBJ2-7, with 8 bases fitting TRBD2. The ends lost 7 bases at V and 2 bases at J; junction bases unmatched: 1. The CDR3 totals 12 residues. Looked up from germline, CDR1 is SNHLY and CDR2 is FYNNEI. The CDR3 coding sequence is TGTGCCAGCACCGGGGGGGCCTACGAGCAGTACTTC. It codes for CASTGGAYEQYF.

This clonotype was counted at least ten times. This chain uses TRBV12-5 with TRBJ2-1, with 8 bases that match TRBD1. The germline V gene has CDR1 LGHNT and CDR2 FRNRAP. This CDR3 spans 15 amino acids. V was pared by 5 bases and J by 5 bases, with 8 bases of the junction left unmatched. CDR3 loop: CASGTWTGRNNEQFF. As DNA, the CDR3 is TGTGCTAGTGGTACTTGGACAGGGCGGAACAATGAGCAGTTCTTC.

This chain links TRBV28 with TRBJ2-3, with 8 bases fitting TRBD2. Per germline, CDR1 MDHEN and CDR2 SYDVKM. With V trimmed by 5 bases and J by 6 bases, 10 bases remained unmatched. This CDR3 is 15 amino acids long. CDR3 residues: CASSTGLAILDTQYF. The CDR3 DNA sequence: TGTGCCAGCAGTACCGGACTAGCAATATTGGATACGCAGTATTTT.

This clonotype has a single count. V gene TRBV6-1 combines with J gene TRBJ1-5; 7 bases map to TRBD1. The V segment lost 5 bases and the J segment 6 bases; nucleotides outside the gene matches: 13. Germline V gene data show CDR1 as MNHNS and CDR2 as SASEGT. The CDR3 has 16 amino acids. The CDR3 DNA reads as TGTGCCAGCAGTCGTCTTCCGGGACAGCGAATTCAGCCCCAGCATTTT. The encoded protein is CASSRLPGQRIQPQHF.

This clonotype was detected only a few times. The chain couples TRBV20-1 to TRBJ2-5; no clear D gene. CDR3 size: 13 residues. Trimming left V 3 bases short and J 4 bases short, with 12 bases between. CDR1 DFQATT and CDR2 SNEGSKA come from the germline V gene (reference sequence). CDR3 in DNA: TGCAGTGCTAGGGTTCGGGCCGCAGAGACCCAGTACTTC. Its translation: CSARVRAAETQYF.

This clonotype was detected many times. The DNA for the CDR3 is TGCAGCGTTGAAGGACTAGCGGCCACAGATACGCAGTATTTT. Translated, it gives CSVEGLAATDTQYF. The chain couples TRBV29-1 to TRBJ2-3; 9 bases match TRBD2. The CDR3 spans 14 residues. V lost 1 base and J lost 2; bases outside the gene matches: 1. The germline gives CDR1 SQVTM, CDR2 ANQGSEA.

The CDR3 DNA reads TGTGCCAGCAGCCTCGGGGGACAGGGGGTGACCCAGTACTTC. Amino acid sequence: CASSLGGQGVTQYF. This rearrangement joins TRBV7-9 to TRBJ2-5; 11 nucleotides agree with TRBD1. J gave up 7 bases and V 5 bases, and 6 bases lay outside the gene matches. CDR3 length: 14 amino acids. Germline lookup yields CDR1 SEHNR and CDR2 FQNEAQ (reference sequence).